The 2 T cell receptor beta chains below were found in one sample sequenced in a study of T cells in Graves' hyperthyroidism and ophthalmopathy. Amplified TCR beta CDR3 regions came from RNA transcripts. The HTBI set primed first-round TCR CDR3 RT-PCR. A single record per CDR3 protein comes from TCRdb applying MiXCR to the multiplex PCR reads. The table has more than 350,000 distinct CDR3 sequences, about 15% seen once; the top ten hold about 20%. Source material: blood. The receptor set was obtained from a woman aged 60-75 years with Graves' ophthalmopathy.

The V and J genes are TRBV14 and TRBJ1-3; tentatively, D is TRBD1 (5 bases). The germline gives CDR1 SGHDN, CDR2 FVKESK. V lost 1 base and J lost 0, with 13 bases in between. This CDR3 spans 17 amino acids. This CDR3 reads CASSQGIGTDSGNTIYF. For the CDR3, the DNA is TGTGCCAGCAGCCAAGGGATCGGGACCGACTCTGGAAACACCATATATTTT.

This clonotype turned up a few times. In DNA, the CDR3 is TGCAGTGCTAGAGTATTCAAGGTAGAAAACATTCAGTACTTC. Encoded protein: CSARVFKVENIQYF. The V and J genes are TRBV20-1 and TRBJ2-4; D is ambiguous. The germline V and J ends were trimmed by 1 base and 5 bases, with 12 bases remaining between them. Germline assignment: CDR1 DFQATT and CDR2 SNEGSKA (reference sequence). The CDR3 covers 14 residues.